The 10 T cell receptor beta chains listed next were all sequenced from one sample in a study of T-cell memory formation after mild COVID-19. TCRdb reprocessed the 5' RACE reads with MiXCR, giving one entry per CDR3 protein. The table records 300,000 to 400,000 distinct CDR3 sequences, roughly 13% of them present only once. Sequences were obtained from PBMCs or a T cell subset sorted from them (not recorded which). These receptors were collected from a man aged 18 to 29 who had mild COVID-19 (a few samples of this study predate the infection). Cell type and time point are not known.

The chain uses TRBV6-5 and TRBJ1-1; D perhaps matches TRBD1 (5 bases). Germline V gene sequence: CDR1 MNHEY, CDR2 SVGAGI. This CDR3 is 15 amino acids long. Between the trimmed V and J ends, which lost 6 bases and 0 bases, there was a span of 14 bases. The CDR3 loop reads CASRLEDRMNTEAFF. Written as DNA, the CDR3 is TGTGCCAGCAGACTCGAAGACAGAATGAACACTGAAGCTTTCTTT.

This clonotype appeared a few times. The chain recombines TRBV7-2 with TRBJ1-1; weak D call: TRBD1 (6 bases). V was clipped by 8 bases and J by 1 base, with 14 bases between them. CDR1 is SGHTA, CDR2 FQGNSA, per germline. The length of the CDR3 is 14 residues. The CDR3 DNA follows: TGTGCCAGCCAGCCAGGGGCTGGGAACACTGAAGCTTTCTTT. Residues: CASQPGAGNTEAFF.

The V gene is TRBV12-3 or TRBV12-4, the J gene TRBJ1-1; no clear D gene. The CDR3 is 14 residues long. The germline V and J ends were trimmed by 6 bases and 5 bases, with 16 bases remaining between them. In nucleotides, the CDR3 is TGTGCCAGCAGCCCCGGGATTGGGTGGACTGAAGCTTTCTTT. This encodes CASSPGIGWTEAFF.

This clonotype was detected many times. The gene calls are TRBV6-2 or TRBV6-3 and TRBJ1-5; no reliable D call. V dropped 2 bases and J dropped 5 bases, with 4 bases sitting between them. This CDR3 is 12 amino acids long. Germline-derived CDR1 and CDR2 are MNHEY and SVGEGT. The CDR3 region is CASSYRDQPQHF. The CDR3 DNA is TGTGCCAGCAGTTACAGGGATCAGCCCCAGCATTTT.

This clonotype turned up a few times. The chain is built from TRBV28 and TRBJ2-7; D is possibly TRBD2 (6 bases). The CDR3 length is 13 residues. Germline V lookup: CDR1 MDHEN, CDR2 SYDVKM. V was pared by 7 bases and J by 3 bases, with 13 bases between. The CDR3 DNA reads TGTGCCAGCATCGGCGGGGTTAACTACGAGCAGTACGTC. This encodes CASIGGVNYEQYV.

This rearrangement joins TRBV4-1 to TRBJ2-1; unclear D gene. Trimming cost V 5 bases and J 6 bases, with 17 bases left between them. CDR3 length equals 15 residues. Germline CDR1 is MGHRA and CDR2 is YSYEKL. As DNA, the CDR3 is TGCGCCAGCAGCAAGGATCCGACTCCACCCAATGAGCAGTTCTTC. Translating gives CASSKDPTPPNEQFF.

The rearrangement joins TRBV9 to TRBJ2-1, with 7 bases fitting TRBD2. The germline V gene has CDR1 SGDLS and CDR2 YYNGEE. The V segment lost 4 bases and the J segment 6 bases; nucleotides outside the gene matches: 10. This CDR3 has 15 amino acids. Written as DNA, the CDR3 is TGTGCCAGCAGCACACGGGGACTACCCCCCAATGAGCAGTTCTTC. Residues: CASSTRGLPPNEQFF. Using reference TRBV9 and TRBJ2-1 for the parts outside the CDR3, the full variable domain is DSGVTQTPKHLITATGQRVTLRCSPRSGDLSVYWYQQSLDQGLQFLIQYYNGEERAKGNILERFSAQQFPDLHSELNLSSLELGDSALYFCASSTRGLPPNEQFFGPGTRLTVL.

The chain combines TRBV18 with TRBJ1-5; perhaps TRBD1 as D (6 bases). V gave up 5 bases and J gave up 3 bases, with 17 bases separating them. CDR3 length: 16 residues. Germline V CDR1 and CDR2: KGHSH, LQKENI. This CDR3 reads CASSTGGTNNNQPQHF. CDR3 sequence (DNA): TGTGCCAGCTCAACCGGGGGGACAAATAACAATCAGCCCCAGCATTTT.

In its sample, this clonotype was seen a few times. V is TRBV11-2 and J is TRBJ2-3; D may be TRBD2 (6 bases). The V gene lost 7 bases and the J gene lost 3 bases, with 11 bases spanning the gap. This CDR3 contains 13 residues. The germline gives CDR1 SGHAT, CDR2 FQNNGV. CDR3 sequence (DNA): TGTGCCAGCACCCGGGCGGGAACAGATACGCAGTATTTT. Translated: CASTRAGTDTQYF. Based on the CDR3 plus reference TRBV11-2 and TRBJ2-3, the full variable domain is EAGVAQSPRYKIIEKRQSVAFWCNPISGHATLYWYQQILGQGPKLLIQFQNNGVVDDSQLPKDRFSAERLKGVDSTLKIQPAKLEDSAVYLCASTRAGTDTQYFGPGTRLTVL.

J is TRBJ2-3 and V is TRBV5-1; tentative D call: TRBD2 (7 bases). The CDR3 totals 14 residues. Germline CDR1 and CDR2: SGHRS and YFSETQ. Trimming took off 4 bases at V and 0 bases at J, with 9 bases between the two ends. The CDR3 spells CASSAGASTDTQYF. CDR3 bases: TGCGCCAGCAGCGCGGGGGCTAGCACAGATACGCAGTATTTT.